This T cell receptor (beta chain) was obtained from a study of somatic mutations in cytotoxic T cells in rheumatoid arthritis. The wider study: Among the T-cell populations stained with V beta antibodies, some were separated by flow sorting at nearly 100% purity, including V beta1+ cells whose TCRB was sequenced. Study-level results: A significant difference in CD8+ T-cell clonality was not found between rheumatoid arthritis patients and age-matched healthy controls.

This clone was seen a few times. Its antigen is unknown. CDR1 MDHEN and CDR2 SYDVKM come from the germline V gene. V dropped 7 bases and J dropped 0 bases, with 12 bases sitting between them. CDR3 length: 15 residues. Produced via immunoSEQ multiplex PCR; TCRdb's table is partial and in-frame only. The sample includes around 13,000 clones, roughly 74% of them seen just once. CD4+ cells and CD8+ cells were each obtained through positive magnetic bead selection, and their purity was assessed by flow cytometry. The genes are TRBV28 and TRBJ1-4; D uncertain. The receptor comes from an adult with rheumatoid arthritis. Material for sequencing was CD8+ T cells sorted from blood. The chain's CDR3 is CASTPWRATNEKLFF. Here the CDR3 DNA reads TGTGCCAGCACTCCCTGGAGAGCAACTAATGAAAAACTGTTTTTT.